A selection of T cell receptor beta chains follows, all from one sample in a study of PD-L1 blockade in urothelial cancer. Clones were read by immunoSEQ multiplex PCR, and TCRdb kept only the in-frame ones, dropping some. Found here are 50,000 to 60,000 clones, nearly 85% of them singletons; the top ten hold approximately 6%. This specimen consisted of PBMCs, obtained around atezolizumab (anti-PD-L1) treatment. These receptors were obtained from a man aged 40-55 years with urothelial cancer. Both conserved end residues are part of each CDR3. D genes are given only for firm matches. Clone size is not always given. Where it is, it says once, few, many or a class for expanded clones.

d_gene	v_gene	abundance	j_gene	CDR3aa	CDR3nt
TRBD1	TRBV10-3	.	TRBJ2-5	CAIGGGQVGQETQYF	TGTGCCATCGGAGGGGGACAGGTCGGTCAAGAGACCCAGTACTTC
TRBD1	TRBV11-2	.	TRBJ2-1	CASSLDRDSGREQFF	TGTGCCAGCAGCTTGGACCGGGACAGTGGTCGTGAGCAGTTCTTC
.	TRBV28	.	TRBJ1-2	CASSSGRVGYTF	TGTGCCAGCAGTTCAGGGAGGGTAGGCTACACCTTC
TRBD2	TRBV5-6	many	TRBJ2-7	CASSKAGGQYF	TGTGCCAGCAGCAAAGCGGGAGGCCAGTACTTC
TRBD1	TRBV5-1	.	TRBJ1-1	CASSKQGAANTEAFF	TGCGCCAGCAGCAAACAGGGGGCGGCCAACACTGAAGCTTTCTTT
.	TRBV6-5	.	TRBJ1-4	CASSYEGLNGELFF	TGTGCCAGCAGTTATGAAGGACTAAATGGGGAACTGTTTTTT
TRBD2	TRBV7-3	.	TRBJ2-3	CASSLKGGLAGEVKDTDTQYF	TGTGCCAGCAGCTTAAAGGGGGGACTAGCGGGAGAAGTAAAGGACACAGATACGCAGTATTTT
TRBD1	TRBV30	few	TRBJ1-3	CAWSVLERGDSYF	TGTGCCTGGAGTGTACTGGAGAGGGGGGACAGTTATTTT
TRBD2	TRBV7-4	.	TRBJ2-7	CASSNEPREVSYEQYF	TGTGCCAGCAGCAACGAGCCGCGGGAGGTCTCCTACGAGCAGTACTTC
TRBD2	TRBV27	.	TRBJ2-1	CASSSPTSGRGGEQFF	TGTGCCAGCAGTTCACCGACTAGCGGGAGGGGTGGTGAGCAGTTCTTC
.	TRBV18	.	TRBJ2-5	CASSPRQPKETQYF	TGTGCCAGCTCACCGAGACAGCCAAAAGAGACCCAGTACTTC
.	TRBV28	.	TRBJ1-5	CASTHRAGASYSNQPQHF	TGTGCCAGCACCCACAGGGCTGGAGCATCGTATAGCAATCAGCCCCAGCATTTT
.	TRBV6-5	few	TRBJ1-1	CASSYREGLAEAFF	TGTGCCAGCAGTTACCGCGAGGGCTTGGCTGAAGCTTTCTTT
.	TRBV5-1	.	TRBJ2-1	CASSPKTASAYNEQFF	TGCGCCAGCAGCCCCAAAACGGCTAGCGCGTACAATGAGCAGTTCTTC
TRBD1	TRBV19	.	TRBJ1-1	CASSMGQGGAEAFF	TGTGCCAGTAGTATGGGACAGGGCGGCGCTGAAGCTTTCTTT
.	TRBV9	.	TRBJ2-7	CASSVVARGVEQYF	TGTGCCAGCAGCGTAGTTGCCCGGGGTGTAGAGCAGTACTTC
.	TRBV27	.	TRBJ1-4	CASSQQGDEKLFF	TGTGCCAGCAGTCAACAGGGAGATGAAAAACTGTTTTTT
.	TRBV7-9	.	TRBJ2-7	CASSLTSDSYEQYF	TGTGCCAGCAGCTTAACCTCAGACTCCTACGAGCAGTACTTC
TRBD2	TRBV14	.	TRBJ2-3	CASSQDEFLAGAGTDTQYF	TGTGCCAGCAGCCAAGATGAGTTCCTAGCGGGAGCTGGCACAGATACGCAGTATTTT
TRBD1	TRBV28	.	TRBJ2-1	CASSLTGRVGYEQFF	TGTGCCAGCAGTTTGACAGGGCGCGTGGGGTATGAGCAGTTCTTC
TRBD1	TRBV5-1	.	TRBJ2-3	CASIGGASTDTQYF	TGCGCCAGCATAGGGGGCGCTAGCACAGATACGCAGTATTTT
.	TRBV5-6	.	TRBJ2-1	CASTGVSNEQFF	TGTGCCAGCACCGGGGTTTCGAATGAGCAGTTCTTC
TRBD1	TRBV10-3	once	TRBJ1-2	CAISEDRVSGYTF	TGTGCCATCAGCGAAGACAGGGTCTCTGGCTACACCTTC
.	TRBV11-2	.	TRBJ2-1	CASSLATGKQASEQFF	TGTGCCAGCAGCTTAGCCACAGGGAAACAGGCTAGTGAGCAGTTCTTC
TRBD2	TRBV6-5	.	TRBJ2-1	CASSLRLAAYNEQFF	TGTGCCAGCAGTCTCCGACTAGCGGCCTACAATGAGCAGTTCTTC
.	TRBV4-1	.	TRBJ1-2	CASSHRGGERGYTF	TGCGCCAGCAGCCATAGGGGGGGGGAGAGAGGCTACACCTTC